The 13 T cell receptor beta chains below come from one sample, sequenced in a study of quantifying T cell responses using KT2 cells. Turning to the study itself: Reverse transcription used primers in the TCR alpha and beta constant regions.

A single-stranded UMI oligo with SP2 sequence was ligated to cDNA 3' ends. An equimolar mix of RC1.1 and RC1.2 primed the beta chain across TRBC1 and TRBC2. MiXCR, applied by TCRdb to the UMI-ligation and nested PCR reads, yields one record per CDR3 protein. The sample comprises tens of thousands of distinct CDR3 sequences, roughly 7.2% of which are singletons, and about a sixth rests with the top ten. Sequenced sample: PBMCs spiked with cells of the T cell clone KT2. Receptor source: a human donor.

This clonotype was seen at least ten times. This sequence joins TRBV16 and TRBJ2-7; D may be TRBD2 (5 bases). Germline assignment: CDR1 KGHSY and CDR2 FQNENV. V dropped 0 bases and J dropped 2 bases, with 11 bases sitting between them. The CDR3 runs 15 residues. The CDR3 region is CASSQSGGGAYEQYF. Written as DNA, the CDR3 is TGTGCCAGCAGCCAATCAGGAGGCGGAGCCTACGAGCAGTACTTC.

This clonotype was detected a few times. This chain joins TRBV20-1 and TRBJ2-7; 10 positions agree with TRBD2. There are 11 residues in the CDR3. Germline lookup yields CDR1 DFQATT and CDR2 SNEGSKA (reference sequence). J gave up 6 bases and V 4 bases, and 0 bases lay outside the gene matches. Here the CDR3 reads CSATSGSEQYF. The CDR3 DNA sequence: TGCAGTGCTACTAGCGGGAGCGAGCAGTACTTC.

The chain employs TRBV7-2 and TRBJ2-5; unclear D gene. Trimming took 10 bases from V and 2 from J, leaving 14 bases between them. CDR3 length: 13 amino acids. Germline-derived CDR1 and CDR2 are SGHTA and FQGNSA. The CDR3 region has the DNA TGTGCCACCGTAGGACCTGGACAAGAGACCCAGTACTTC. It translates to CATVGPGQETQYF.

There are many counts of this clonotype. This chain connects TRBV3-1 to TRBJ2-1, with D perhaps TRBD2 (5 bases). V was pared by 6 bases and J by 6 bases, with 15 bases between. The CDR3 sequence is 14 residues long. From germline, CDR1 is LGHDT and CDR2 YNNKEL (reference sequence). CDR3 in amino acids: CASRSRRRPNEQFF. In DNA form, the CDR3 reads TGTGCCAGCAGAAGTAGGCGGAGGCCCAATGAGCAGTTCTTC.

V and J are TRBV14 and TRBJ2-1, with TRBD1 as a possible D gene (5 bases). Per the germline V gene, CDR1 is SGHDN and CDR2 is FVKESK. This CDR3 contains 17 residues. V was cut by 4 bases and J by 5 bases, with 21 bases left in between. The CDR3 DNA reads as TGTGCCAGCAGCCCTATGGGAAGGGGCCTTGGAAACAATGAGCAGTTCTTC. Translation: CASSPMGRGLGNNEQFF.

The V and J genes are TRBV5-1 and TRBJ2-5; the D is unclear. This CDR3 is 12 amino acids long. Trimming stripped 1 base from V and 5 bases from J, with 6 bases between. Looked up from germline, CDR1 is SGHRS and CDR2 is YFSETQ. CDR3 bases: TGCGCCAGCAGCTTGAAGGATGAGACCCAGTACTTC. Translation: CASSLKDETQYF.

The chain couples TRBV12-3 or TRBV12-4 to TRBJ2-1; 11 bases are shared with TRBD2. This CDR3 is 15 amino acids long. Trimming cost V 5 bases and J 6 bases; bases outside gene matches: 6. CDR3 bases: TGTGCCAGCAGTAGACCTAGCGGGAGGCCCAATGAGCAGTTCTTC. Its protein is CASSRPSGRPNEQFF.

This clonotype was counted only a few times. The chain carries TRBV12-3 or TRBV12-4 and TRBJ1-2; D is perhaps TRBD1 (5 bases). The CDR3 length is 13 residues. Trimming pared 7 bases from V and 5 bases from J, leaving 14 bases between. CDR3 DNA sequence: TGTGCCAGCAACCCTGGAGGGGTTTATGGCTACACCTTC. It encodes CASNPGGVYGYTF.

This clonotype was found many times. The rearrangement links TRBV20-1 to TRBJ2-7; D is perhaps TRBD2 (5 bases). The CDR3 runs to 15 residues. V dropped 6 bases and J dropped 3 bases, with 21 bases sitting between them. From germline, CDR1 is DFQATT and CDR2 SNEGSKA (reference sequence). The DNA for the CDR3 is TGCAGTGCGGTCCTAGCTCGTGGTGGGGACTACGAGCAGTACTTC. This translates into CSAVLARGGDYEQYF.

This clonotype was recorded at least ten times. V gene TRBV12-3 or TRBV12-4 combines with J gene TRBJ1-1; unclear D gene. Trimming removed 2 bases at V and 1 base at J, with 5 bases between. The CDR3 is made up of 13 amino acids. The CDR3 DNA sequence: TGTGCCAGCAGTTTACAAAGGAACACTGAAGCTTTCTTT. It yields the protein CASSLQRNTEAFF.

This clonotype occurred many times. The chain has TRBV12-3 or TRBV12-4 and TRBJ1-3; D call uncertain. CDR3 length: 15 amino acids. Trimming took off 7 bases at V and 6 bases at J, with 19 bases between the two ends. DNA of the CDR3: TGTGCCAGCATACCCTCGACATCCCGGAAAAACACCATATATTTT. As protein: CASIPSTSRKNTIYF.

This clonotype was recorded at least ten times. The chain is built from TRBV30 and TRBJ1-2; 9 positions match TRBD1. J lost 5 bases, V lost 3 bases, and 13 bases had no gene match. In germline, CDR1 is GTSNPN, CDR2 SVGIG (reference sequence). There are 16 residues in the CDR3. The CDR3 bases are TGTGCCTGGAGAATCCCGACAGGGGGGAGATGGTATGGCTACACCTTC. This codes for CAWRIPTGGRWYGYTF.

This clonotype was seen a handful of times. Written as DNA, the CDR3 is TGTGCCAGCAGTTTAAGGGGCGGGCGCCTTAATTCACCCCTCCACTTT. It translates to CASSLRGGRLNSPLHF. The chain has TRBV27 and TRBJ1-6; D might be TRBD1 (5 bases). The germline V gene has CDR1 MNHEY and CDR2 SMNVEV (reference sequence). This CDR3 contains 16 residues. V was cut by 2 bases and J by 6 bases, with 14 bases left in between.